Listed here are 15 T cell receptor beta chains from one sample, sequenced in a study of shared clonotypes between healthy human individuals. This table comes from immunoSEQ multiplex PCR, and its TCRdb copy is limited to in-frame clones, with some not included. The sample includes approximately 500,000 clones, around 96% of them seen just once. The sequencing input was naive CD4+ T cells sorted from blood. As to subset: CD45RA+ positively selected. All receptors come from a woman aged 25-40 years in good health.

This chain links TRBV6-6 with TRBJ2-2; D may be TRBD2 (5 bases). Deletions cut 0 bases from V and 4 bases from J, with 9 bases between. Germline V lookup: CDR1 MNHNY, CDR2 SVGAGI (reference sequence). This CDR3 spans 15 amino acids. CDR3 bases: TGTGCCAGCAGTTACTCCGGGGTAACCACCGGGGAGCTGTTTTTT. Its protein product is CASSYSGVTTGELFF.

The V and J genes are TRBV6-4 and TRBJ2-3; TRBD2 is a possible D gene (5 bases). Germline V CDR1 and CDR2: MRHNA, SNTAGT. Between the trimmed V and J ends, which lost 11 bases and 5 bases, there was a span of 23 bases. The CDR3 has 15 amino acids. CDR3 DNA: TGTGCCCGCGAGGGTTCGAGGTTCAGGTTAGATACGCAGTATTTT. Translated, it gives CAREGSRFRLDTQYF.

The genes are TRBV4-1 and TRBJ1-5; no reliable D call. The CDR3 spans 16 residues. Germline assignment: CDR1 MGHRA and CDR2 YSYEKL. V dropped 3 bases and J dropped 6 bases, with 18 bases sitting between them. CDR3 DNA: TGCGCCAGCAGCCATGGGGTGGTAGGGTTGGGTCAGCCCCAGCATTTT. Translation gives CASSHGVVGLGQPQHF.

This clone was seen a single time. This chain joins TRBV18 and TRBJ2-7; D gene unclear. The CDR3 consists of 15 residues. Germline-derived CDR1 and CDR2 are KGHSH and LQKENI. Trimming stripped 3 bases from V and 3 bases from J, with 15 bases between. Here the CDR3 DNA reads TGTGCCAGCTCACCCCAGTGGACGGAACACTACGAGCAGTACTTC. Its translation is CASSPQWTEHYEQYF.

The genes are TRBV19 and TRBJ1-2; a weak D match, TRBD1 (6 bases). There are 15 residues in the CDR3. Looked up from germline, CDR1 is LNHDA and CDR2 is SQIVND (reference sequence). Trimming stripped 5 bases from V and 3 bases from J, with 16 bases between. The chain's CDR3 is CASSLLETGDYGYTF. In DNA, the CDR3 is TGTGCCAGTAGTCTCCTCGAGACAGGCGACTATGGCTACACCTTC.

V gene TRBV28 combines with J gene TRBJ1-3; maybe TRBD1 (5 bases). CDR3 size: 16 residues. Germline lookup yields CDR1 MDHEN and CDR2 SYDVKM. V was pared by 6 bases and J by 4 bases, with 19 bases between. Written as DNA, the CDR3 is TGTGCCAGCAGATCTTTTTCAGGACAAAGGGGAAACACCATATATTTT. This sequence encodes CASRSFSGQRGNTIYF.

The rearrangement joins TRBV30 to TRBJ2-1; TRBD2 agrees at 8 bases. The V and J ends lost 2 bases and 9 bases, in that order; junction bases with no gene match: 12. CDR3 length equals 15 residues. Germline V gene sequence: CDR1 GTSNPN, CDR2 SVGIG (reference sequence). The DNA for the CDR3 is TGTGCCTGGAGTTTCAGACCGGGACTAGTTACTGAGCAGTTCTTC. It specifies CAWSFRPGLVTEQFF.

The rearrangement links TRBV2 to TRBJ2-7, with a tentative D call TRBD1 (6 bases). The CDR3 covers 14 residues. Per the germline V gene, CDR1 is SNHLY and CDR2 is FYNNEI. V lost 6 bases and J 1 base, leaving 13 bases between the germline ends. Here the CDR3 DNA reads TGTGCCAGCAGAGCCGACAGGTCATCCTACGAGCAGTACTTC. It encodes CASRADRSSYEQYF.

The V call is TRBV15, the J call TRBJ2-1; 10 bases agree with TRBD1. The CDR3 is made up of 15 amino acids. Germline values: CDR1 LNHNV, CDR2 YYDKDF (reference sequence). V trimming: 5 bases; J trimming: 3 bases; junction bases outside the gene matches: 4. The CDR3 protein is CATSLGQGNYNEQFF. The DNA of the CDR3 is TGTGCCACCAGCTTGGGACAGGGGAACTACAATGAGCAGTTCTTC.

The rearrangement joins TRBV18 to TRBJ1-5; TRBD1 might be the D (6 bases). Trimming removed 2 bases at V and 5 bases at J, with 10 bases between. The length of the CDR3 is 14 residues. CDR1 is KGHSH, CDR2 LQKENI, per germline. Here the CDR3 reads CASSPGGRYQPQHF. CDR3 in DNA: TGTGCCAGCTCACCAGGGGGCAGGTATCAGCCCCAGCATTTT.

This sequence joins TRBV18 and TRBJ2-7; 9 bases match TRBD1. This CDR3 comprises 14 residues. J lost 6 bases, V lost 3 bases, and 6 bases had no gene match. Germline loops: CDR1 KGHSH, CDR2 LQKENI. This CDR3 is CASSPGTGIGEQYF. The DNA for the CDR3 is TGTGCCAGCTCACCCGGGACAGGGATAGGCGAGCAGTACTTC.

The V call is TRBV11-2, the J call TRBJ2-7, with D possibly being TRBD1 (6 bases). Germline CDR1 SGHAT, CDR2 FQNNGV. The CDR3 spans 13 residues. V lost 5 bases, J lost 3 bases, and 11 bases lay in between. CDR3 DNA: TGTGCCAGCAGCAGACTACAGGGCTACGAGCAGTACTTC. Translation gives CASSRLQGYEQYF.

CDR3 in DNA: TGTGCCAGCAGCTTTGGACAGGGGTGGGAAAAACTGTTTTTT. Protein: CASSFGQGWEKLFF. The rearrangement joins TRBV11-2 to TRBJ1-4; 9 bases line up with TRBD1. The CDR3 contains 14 residues. V trimming: 3 bases; J trimming: 8 bases; junction bases outside the gene matches: 4. Germline values: CDR1 SGHAT, CDR2 FQNNGV.

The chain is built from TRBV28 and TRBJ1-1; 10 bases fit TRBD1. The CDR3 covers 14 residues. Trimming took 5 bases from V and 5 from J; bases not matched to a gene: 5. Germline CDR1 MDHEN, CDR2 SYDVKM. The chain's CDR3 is CASSVGQGYTEAFF. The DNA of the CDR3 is TGTGCCAGCAGTGTGGGACAGGGGTATACTGAAGCTTTCTTT.

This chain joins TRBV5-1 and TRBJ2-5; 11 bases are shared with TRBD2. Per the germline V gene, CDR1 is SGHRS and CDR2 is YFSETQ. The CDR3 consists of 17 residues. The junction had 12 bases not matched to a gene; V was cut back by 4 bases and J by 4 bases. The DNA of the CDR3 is TGCGCCAGCAGCATCGGGGTAGCGGGAGGGCCGAGAGAGACCCAGTACTTC. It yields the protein CASSIGVAGGPRETQYF.